Sequencing of this TCR beta chain was carried out in a study of shared clonotypes between healthy human individuals. This clone was seen a handful of times. Produced via immunoSEQ multiplex PCR; TCRdb's table is partial and in-frame only. The sample has more than 2,000,000 clones, around nine tenths seen once. The origin of this receptor is a man aged 18 to 35 in good health. The specimen was naive CD4+ T cells sorted from blood. Stated subset: CD45RA+ positively selected.

CDR3 sequence: CASSERSGTQNQPQHF. CDR3 in DNA: TGTGCCAGCAGTGAAAGATCCGGGACTCAAAATCAGCCCCAGCATTTT. The chain has TRBV2 and TRBJ1-5; tentative D call: TRBD1 (5 bases). The CDR3 sequence is 16 residues long. V lost 2 bases, J lost 4 bases, and 15 bases lay in between. Germline V gene lookup returns CDR1 SNHLY and CDR2 FYNNEI.